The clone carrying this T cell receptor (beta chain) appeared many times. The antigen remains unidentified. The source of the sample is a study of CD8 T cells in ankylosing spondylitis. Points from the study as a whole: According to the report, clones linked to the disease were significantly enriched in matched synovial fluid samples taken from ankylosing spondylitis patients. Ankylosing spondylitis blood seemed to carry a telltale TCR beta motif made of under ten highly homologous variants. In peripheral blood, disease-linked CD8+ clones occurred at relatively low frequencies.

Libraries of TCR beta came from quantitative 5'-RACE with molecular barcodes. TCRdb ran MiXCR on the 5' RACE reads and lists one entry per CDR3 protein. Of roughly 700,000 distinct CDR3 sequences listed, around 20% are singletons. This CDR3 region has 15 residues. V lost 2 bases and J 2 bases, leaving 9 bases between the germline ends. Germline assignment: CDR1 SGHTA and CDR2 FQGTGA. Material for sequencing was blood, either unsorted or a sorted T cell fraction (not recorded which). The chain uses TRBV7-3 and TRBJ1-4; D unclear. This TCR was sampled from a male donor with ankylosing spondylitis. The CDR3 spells CASSLFGGTNEKLFF. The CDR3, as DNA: TGTGCCAGCAGCTTATTTGGAGGGACTAATGAAAAACTGTTTTTT.